The following is a TCR beta chain sequence with its context. Its antigen is not known. Assays examined about 100,000 TCR templates per sample. Sequenced by immunoSEQ multiplex PCR; TCRdb stores in-frame clones only, minus some. The table has some 88,000 clones, approximately 90% seen once. This specimen belongs to a study of siplizumab effects on memory and regulatory T cells. Study observations and caveats: Memory cells seemed less diverse than naive T cells, which seemed major alloresponse contributors. Unstimulated subset assignment was obtained for only a minor fraction of alloreactive clones. It was not possible to assign a naive or memory phenotype to roughly 75-96% of proliferating CD4+ or CD8+ clones.

The CDR3 is 14 residues long. V gave up 4 bases and J gave up 6 bases, with 15 bases separating them. Germline V gives CDR1 KGHSH, CDR2 LQKENI. The TCR sequence derives from a human donor in good health. The rearrangement uses TRBV18 and TRBJ1-2; D not certain. Sequenced sample: CD4+ T cells sorted from blood. CDR3 sequence: CASSLRQVVDGYTF. For the CDR3, the DNA is TGTGCCAGCTCACTCCGCCAGGTGGTAGATGGCTACACCTTC.